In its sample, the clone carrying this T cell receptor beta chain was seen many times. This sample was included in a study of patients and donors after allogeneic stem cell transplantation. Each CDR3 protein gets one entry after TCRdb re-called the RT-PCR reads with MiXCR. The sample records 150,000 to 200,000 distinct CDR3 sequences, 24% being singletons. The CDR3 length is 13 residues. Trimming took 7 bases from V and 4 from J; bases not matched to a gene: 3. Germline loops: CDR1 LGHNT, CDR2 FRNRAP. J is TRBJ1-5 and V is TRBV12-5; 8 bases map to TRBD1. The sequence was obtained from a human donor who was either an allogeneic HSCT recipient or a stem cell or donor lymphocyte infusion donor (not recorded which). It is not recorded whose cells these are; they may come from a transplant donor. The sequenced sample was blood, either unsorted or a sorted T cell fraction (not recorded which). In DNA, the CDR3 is TGTGCTAGTGCAGGGACAGGAAATCAGCCCCAGCATTTT. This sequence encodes CASAGTGNQPQHF.